Sequencing of this T cell receptor (beta chain) was carried out in a study of OX40 agonist ivuxolimab in advanced cancers. At the level of the study: Patients were dosed with the agonistic anti-OX40 (CD134) antibody ivuxolimab. Dose-escalation patients' cancers were hepatocellular carcinoma, melanoma, renal cell or head and neck cancer. General study findings and limits: On average, CD8+ T cells had more expanded clones than CD4+. Clonal expansion by week 6 occurred in CD4+ and CD8+ blood T cells (at 0.1 to 3.0 mg/kg).

Sequenced by immunoSEQ multiplex PCR; TCRdb stores in-frame clones only, minus some. Of tens of thousands of clones in the sample, around 94% are singletons; the top ten hold less than 15%. This clone was detected only a few times. The target antigen is unknown. This CDR3 is built from 12 residues. The V gene's germline CDR1 is SEHNR and CDR2 FQNEAQ (reference sequence). V lost 6 bases to trimming and J lost 5 bases, with 11 bases between them. This TCR was sampled from an adult with an advanced solid tumor such as melanoma, head and neck, liver or kidney cancer. V is TRBV7-9 and J is TRBJ2-7; D remains unclear. Sequencing was performed on CD4+ or CD8+ T cells sorted from blood, taken in a trial of the OX40 agonist ivuxolimab. The CDR3 DNA follows: TGTGCCAGCAGTGAACGGAGCCACGAGCAGTACTTC. Translating it yields CASSERSHEQYF.